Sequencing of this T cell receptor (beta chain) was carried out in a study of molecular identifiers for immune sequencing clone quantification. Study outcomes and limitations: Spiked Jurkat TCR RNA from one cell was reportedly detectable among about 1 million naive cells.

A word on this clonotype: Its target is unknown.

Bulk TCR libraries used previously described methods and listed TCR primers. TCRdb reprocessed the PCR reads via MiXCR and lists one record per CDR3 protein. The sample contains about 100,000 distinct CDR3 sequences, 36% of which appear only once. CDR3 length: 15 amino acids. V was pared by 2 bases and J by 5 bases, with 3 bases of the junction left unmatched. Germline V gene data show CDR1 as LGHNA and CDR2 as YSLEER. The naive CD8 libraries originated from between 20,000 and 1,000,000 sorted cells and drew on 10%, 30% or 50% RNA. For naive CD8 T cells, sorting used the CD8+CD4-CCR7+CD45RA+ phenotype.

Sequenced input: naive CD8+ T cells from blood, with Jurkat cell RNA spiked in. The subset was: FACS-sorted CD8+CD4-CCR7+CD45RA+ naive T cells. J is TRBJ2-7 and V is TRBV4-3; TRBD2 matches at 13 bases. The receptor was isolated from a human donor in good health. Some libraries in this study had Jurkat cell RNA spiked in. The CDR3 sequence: CASSQKLAGGDEQYF. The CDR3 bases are TGCGCCAGCAGCCAAAAACTAGCGGGAGGGGACGAGCAGTACTTC.